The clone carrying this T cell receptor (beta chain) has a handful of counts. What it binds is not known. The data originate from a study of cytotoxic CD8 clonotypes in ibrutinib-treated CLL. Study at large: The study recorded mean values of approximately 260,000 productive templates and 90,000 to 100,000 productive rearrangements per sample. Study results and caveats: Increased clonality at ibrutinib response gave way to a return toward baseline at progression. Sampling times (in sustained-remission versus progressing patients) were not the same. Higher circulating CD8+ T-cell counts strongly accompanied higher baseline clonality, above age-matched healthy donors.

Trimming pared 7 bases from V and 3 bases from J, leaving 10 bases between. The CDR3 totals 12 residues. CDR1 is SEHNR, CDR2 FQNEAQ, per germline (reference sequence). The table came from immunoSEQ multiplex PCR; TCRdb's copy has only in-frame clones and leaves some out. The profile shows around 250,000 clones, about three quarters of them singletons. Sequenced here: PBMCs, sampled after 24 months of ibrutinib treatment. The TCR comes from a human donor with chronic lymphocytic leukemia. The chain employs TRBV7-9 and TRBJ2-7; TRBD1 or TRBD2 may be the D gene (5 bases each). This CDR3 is CASTGRSYEQYF. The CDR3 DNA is TGTGCCAGCACGGGACGGAGCTACGAGCAGTACTTC.